The clone carrying this T cell receptor (beta chain) appeared a few times. What it recognizes is unknown. A sample-barcoded 5' primer and a J-beta primer mix were used in a second PCR of roughly 7 to 11 cycles. Tags on each cDNA molecule came from a template-switch adaptor with 12 random nucleotides. One entry per CDR3 protein, called by TCRdb with MiXCR from the 5' RACE reads. The sample shows almost 300,000 distinct CDR3 sequences, around 30% of them seen only once. These data originate in a study of blood T cells in healthy people across ages. Collection of around 9.3 milliliters of peripheral blood was performed for each donor. The amount of total RNA extracted per sample was at least 5.5 micrograms. Study results and caveats: Naive T cell percentage strongly correlated with TCR beta diversity.

Germline V gene sequence: CDR1 MNHNS, CDR2 SASEGT. The J segment lost 7 bases and the V segment lost 5 bases, leaving 7 bases of the junction unmatched. This CDR3 is 13 amino acids long. The chain couples TRBV6-1 to TRBJ1-1; 7 nucleotides match TRBD1. Sample: blood. The origin of this receptor is a woman in her seventies in good health. The CDR3 loop is CASSNRGLVEAFF. The DNA for the CDR3 is TGTGCCAGCAGTAACAGGGGACTTGTTGAAGCTTTCTTT.